The source of this T cell receptor (beta chain) is a study of blood T cell repertoires in COVID-19. Measured with immunoSEQ multiplex PCR; TCRdb has only the in-frame clones, and not every one. Of under 300,000 clones in the sample, just under 90% were seen once. This receptor was identified in a woman aged 60 to 75 who had recovered from COVID-19. Sequencing input: PBMCs or T cells enriched from blood (not recorded which).

In DNA form, the CDR3 reads TGTGCCAGCAGCTCGACTAGCGGGAGGGGCACCGGGGAGCTGTTTTTT. It encodes CASSSTSGRGTGELFF. V and J are TRBV11-3 and TRBJ2-2; 14 nucleotides match TRBD2. Germline-derived CDR1 and CDR2 are SGHNT and YENEEA. With V trimmed by 4 bases and J by 4 bases, 2 bases remained unmatched. The CDR3 consists of 16 residues.